This passage covers 11 T cell receptor beta chains from one sample sequenced in a study of blood T cell repertoires in COVID-19. Method: immunoSEQ multiplex PCR; TCRdb's copy keeps in-frame clones and lacks some. The sample records more than 200,000 clones, 70% to 90% being singletons. The material sequenced was peripheral blood. Receptor source: a woman in her sixties with COVID-19, enrolled during active disease.

In its sample, this clone was seen once. The chain carries TRBV7-8 and TRBJ1-2, with D possibly being TRBD1 (6 bases). The CDR3 is made up of 13 amino acids. The ends were cut back, 5 bases at V and 8 bases at J, with 15 bases in the middle. In germline, CDR1 is SGHVS, CDR2 FQNEAQ. CDR3 nucleotides: TGTGCCAGCAGCCCGGCGGGGGGCCGAGGCTACACCTTC. It encodes CASSPAGGRGYTF. Together with reference TRBV7-8 and TRBJ1-2, the CDR3 gives the full variable domain: GAGVSQSPRYKVAKRGQDVALRCDPISGHVSLFWYQQALGQGPEFLTYFQNEAQLDKSGLPSDRFFAERPEGSVSTLKIQRTQQEDSAVYLCASSPAGGRGYTFGSGTRLTVV.

The J gene is TRBJ1-4, the V gene TRBV28; 9 bases align to TRBD1. This CDR3 comprises 15 residues. Per germline, CDR1 MDHEN and CDR2 SYDVKM. J was trimmed by 5 bases and V by 7 bases; bases with no gene match: 8. CDR3 sequence reads: CASTYPGTGNEKLFF. The CDR3 coding sequence is TGTGCCAGCACATATCCCGGGACAGGGAATGAAAAACTGTTTTTT.

This chain connects TRBV28 to TRBJ2-7, with a possible D match to TRBD1 (5 bases). The V end lost 7 bases, the J end lost 5 bases, and 15 bases lay between the germline ends. The CDR3 has 13 residues. CDR1 and CDR2 (germline): MDHEN, SYDVKM. The CDR3 loop reads CASTRWGQNEQYF. As DNA, the CDR3 is TGTGCCAGCACTCGCTGGGGCCAGAACGAGCAGTACTTC.

This sequence joins TRBV7-2 and TRBJ2-1; 8 nucleotides line up with TRBD2. CDR1 and CDR2 (germline): SGHTA, FQGNSA. The CDR3 covers 14 residues. V lost 8 bases, J lost 6 bases, and 9 bases stayed unmatched. CDR3 sequence reads: CASLIAGSRNEQFF. The CDR3, as DNA: TGTGCCAGCCTGATAGCGGGATCTCGCAATGAGCAGTTCTTC. Looking up the rest from reference TRBV7-2 and TRBJ2-1 gives the full variable domain: GAGVSQSPSNKVTEKGKDVELRCDPISGHTALYWYRQSLGQGLEFLIYFQGNSAPDKSGLPSDRFSAERTGGSVSTLTIQRTQQEDSAVYLCASLIAGSRNEQFFGPGTRLTVL.

J is TRBJ1-2 and V is TRBV28; 9 nucleotides agree with TRBD1. The length of the CDR3 is 14 residues. The V segment lost 5 bases and the J segment 5 bases; nucleotides outside the gene matches: 6. Germline CDR1 is MDHEN and CDR2 is SYDVKM. The CDR3 is CASSGAGTGYGYTF. The CDR3 DNA follows: TGTGCCAGCAGTGGTGCCGGGACAGGGTATGGCTACACCTTC.

CDR3: CATSRDRPRTGSEAFF. In nucleotides, the CDR3 is TGTGCCACCAGCAGAGATAGGCCGCGAACAGGTTCTGAAGCTTTCTTT. V usage is TRBV15 and J usage is TRBJ1-1; D might be TRBD1 (5 bases). V was cut by 0 bases and J by 6 bases, with 17 bases left in between. Germline V gene sequence: CDR1 LNHNV, CDR2 YYDKDF (reference sequence). This CDR3 region has 16 residues.

There are a few counts of this clone. V and J are TRBV23-1 and TRBJ1-1; maybe TRBD1 (5 bases). TRBV23-1 is designated an ORF whose function remains uncertain. This CDR3 has 16 residues. V shed 3 bases and J shed 1 base, with 15 bases lying between them. CDR3 bases: TGCGCCAGCAGTCATTCTGATGAGACAGCGAACACTGAAGCTTTCTTT. Translated: CASSHSDETANTEAFF.

V gene TRBV21-1 combines with J gene TRBJ2-7; the table's D call, TRBD1, has no DNA check behind it. TRBV21-1 is tagged as a pseudogene. The CDR3 length is 14 residues. CDR3 bases: TGTGCCAGCAGCCAGGAGAGGACAGGGACCGAGCAGTACTTC. This codes for CASSQERTGTEQYF.

The rearrangement links TRBV30 to TRBJ1-4; 8 bases match TRBD1. Germline V CDR1 and CDR2: GTSNPN, SVGIG (reference sequence). The CDR3 spans 14 residues. Losses at the gene ends were 3 bases for V and 10 bases for J; bases not matched to a gene: 10. CDR3 region: CAWSRDRGGGKLFF. In nucleotides, the CDR3 is TGTGCCTGGAGCAGAGACAGGGGCGGTGGAAAACTGTTTTTT.

This clone came up a few times. This chain links TRBV20-1 with TRBJ2-7, with 7 bases aligning to TRBD1. The CDR3 consists of 15 residues. The V gene's germline CDR1 is DFQATT and CDR2 SNEGSKA (reference sequence). V shed 3 bases and J 1 base; nucleotides not matched to a gene: 9. The DNA for the CDR3 is TGCAGTGCTAGTTCAGAGACAGGGCCGTCCTACGAGCAGTACTTC. Translated: CSASSETGPSYEQYF.

V usage is TRBV24-1 and J usage is TRBJ2-1, with D perhaps TRBD2 (5 bases). Germline V gene lookup returns CDR1 KGHDR and CDR2 SFDVKD. The CDR3 extends over 11 amino acids. V lost 4 bases to trimming and J lost 8 bases, with 5 bases between them. The CDR3 protein is CATSELDEQFF. The CDR3 nucleotides are TGTGCCACCAGTGAACTAGATGAGCAGTTCTTC.